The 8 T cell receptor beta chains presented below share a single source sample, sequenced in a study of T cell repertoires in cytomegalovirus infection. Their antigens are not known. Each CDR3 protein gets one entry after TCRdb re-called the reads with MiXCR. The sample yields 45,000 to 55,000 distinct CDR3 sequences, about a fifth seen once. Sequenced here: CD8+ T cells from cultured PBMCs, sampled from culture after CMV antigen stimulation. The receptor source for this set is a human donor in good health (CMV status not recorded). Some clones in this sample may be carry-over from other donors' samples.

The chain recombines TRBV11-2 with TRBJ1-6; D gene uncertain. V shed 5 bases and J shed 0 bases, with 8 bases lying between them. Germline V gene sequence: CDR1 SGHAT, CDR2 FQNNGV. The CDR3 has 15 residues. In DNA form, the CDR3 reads TGTGCCAGCAGCGGGCTAAGCTCCTATAATTCACCCCTCCACTTT. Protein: CASSGLSSYNSPLHF.

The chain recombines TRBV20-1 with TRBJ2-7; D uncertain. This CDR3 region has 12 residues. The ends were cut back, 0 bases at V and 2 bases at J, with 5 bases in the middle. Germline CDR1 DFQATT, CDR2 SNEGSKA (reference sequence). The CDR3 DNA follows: TGCAGTGCTAGAGAAGGGACCTACGAGCAGTACTTC. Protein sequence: CSAREGTYEQYF.

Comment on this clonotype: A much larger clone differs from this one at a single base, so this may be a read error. CDR3 amino acids: CASSDVPGTTDEETQYF. CDR3 nucleotides: TGTGCCAGCAGTGATGTACCGGGAACCACCGATGAGGAGACCCAGTACTTC. V gene TRBV24-1 combines with J gene TRBJ2-5; a weak D match, TRBD2 (5 bases). CDR3 length equals 17 residues. The V gene's germline CDR1 is KGHDR and CDR2 SFDVKD.

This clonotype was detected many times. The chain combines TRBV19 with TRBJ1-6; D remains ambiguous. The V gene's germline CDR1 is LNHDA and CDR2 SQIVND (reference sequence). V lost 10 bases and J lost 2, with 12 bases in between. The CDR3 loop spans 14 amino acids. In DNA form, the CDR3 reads TGTGCCACCGCTGAAGGGCCCTATAATTCACCCCTCCACTTT. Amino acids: CATAEGPYNSPLHF.

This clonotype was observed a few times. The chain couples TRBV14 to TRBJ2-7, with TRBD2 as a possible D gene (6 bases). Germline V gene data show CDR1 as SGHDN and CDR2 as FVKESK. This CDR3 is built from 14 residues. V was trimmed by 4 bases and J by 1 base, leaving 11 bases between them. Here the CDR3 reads CASSPVGLSYEQYF. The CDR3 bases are TGTGCCAGCAGCCCCGTGGGACTTTCCTACGAGCAGTACTTC.

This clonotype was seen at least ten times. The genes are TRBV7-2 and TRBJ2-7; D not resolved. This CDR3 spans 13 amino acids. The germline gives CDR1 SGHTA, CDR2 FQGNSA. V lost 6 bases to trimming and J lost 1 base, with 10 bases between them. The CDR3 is CASRAPGSYEQYF. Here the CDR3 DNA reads TGTGCCAGCAGAGCTCCCGGATCCTACGAGCAGTACTTC.

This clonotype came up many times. CDR3 sequence reads: CASSQDTPQPGNTIYF. The CDR3 DNA reads TGCGCCAGCAGCCAAGATACCCCCCAGCCAGGAAACACCATATATTTT. The rearrangement links TRBV4-3 to TRBJ1-3; D gene ambiguous. Trimming removed 0 bases from V and 4 bases from J, with 13 bases in between. The length of the CDR3 is 16 residues. Germline assignment: CDR1 LGHNA and CDR2 YSLEER.

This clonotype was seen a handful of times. CDR3 nucleotides: TGTGCCAGCCAGACAGGGGGCATTGGCACTGAAGCTTTCTTT. This sequence encodes CASQTGGIGTEAFF. The genes are TRBV27 and TRBJ1-1; 10 nucleotides align to TRBD1. The CDR3 is 14 residues long. The trim removed 8 bases at V and 4 bases at J, leaving 7 bases unmatched. Germline loops: CDR1 MNHEY, CDR2 SMNVEV (reference sequence).